One and the same sample provided the 18 T cell receptor beta chains below, sequenced in a study of T-cell reconstitution after alpha-beta-depleted transplantation in children. Molecular barcoding with unique molecular identifiers was used for the TCRbeta library. TCRdb ran MiXCR on the PCR reads and lists one entry per CDR3 protein. Of over 200,000 distinct CDR3 sequences listed, about a tenth are singletons. The sequencing here drew on PBMCs, taken before TCRalphabeta/CD19-depleted stem cell transplant. These receptor sequences come from a child less than two years old with acute myeloid leukemia, due to receive a stem cell transplant.

This clonotype showed up many times. The rearrangement uses TRBV7-9 and TRBJ2-7, with D unresolved. Germline-derived CDR1 and CDR2 are SEHNR and FQNEAQ (reference sequence). The V and J ends lost 2 bases and 3 bases respectively, with 5 bases between them. CDR3 length: 12 amino acids. CDR3 bases: TGTGCCAGCAGCTTATCACACTACGAGCAGTACTTC. As protein: CASSLSHYEQYF. Using reference TRBV7-9 and TRBJ2-7 for the parts outside the CDR3, the full variable domain is DTGVSQNPRHKITKRGQNVTFRCDPISEHNRLYWYRQTLGQGPEFLTYFQNEAQLEKSRLLSDRFSAERPKGSFSTLEIQRTEQGDSAMYLCASSLSHYEQYFGPGTRLTVT.

This clonotype was found many times. The V gene is TRBV12-3 or TRBV12-4, the J gene TRBJ1-2, with a possible D match to TRBD1 (5 bases). The germline V and J ends were trimmed by 4 bases and 9 bases, with 15 bases remaining between them. The CDR3 covers 13 residues. DNA for the CDR3: TGTGCCAGCAGTTCGGACGGGACCGGTCGCTACACCTTC. Its protein is CASSSDGTGRYTF.

In regard to this clonotype: This could be a read error, since a much larger clone is one nucleotide away. V and J are TRBV9 and TRBJ2-2, with no clear D. The CDR3 is made up of 14 amino acids. In germline, CDR1 is SGDLS, CDR2 YYNGEE. The ends were cut back, 1 base at V and 7 bases at J, with 11 bases in the middle. In DNA, the CDR3 is TGTGCCAGCAGCGTAATTCTAGATAGCGGGGAGCTGTTTTTT. Amino acid sequence: CASSVILDSGELFF.

Many counts were recorded for this clonotype. The chain links TRBV5-1 to TRBJ2-3; TRBD2 aligns across 9 bases. From germline, CDR1 is SGHRS and CDR2 YFSETQ. Trimming took 10 bases from V and 4 from J; bases not matched to a gene: 16. The CDR3 covers 16 residues. DNA of the CDR3: TGCGCCTCCTCCTTGGGTGCTAGCGGGACTTCAGATACGCAGTATTTT. Its protein product is CASSLGASGTSDTQYF.

The chain employs TRBV11-1 and TRBJ2-7; a possible D gene is TRBD1 (6 bases). The CDR3 spans 14 residues. V lost 5 bases and J lost 9, with 20 bases in between. CDR1 and CDR2 (germline): SGHAT, FQDESV (reference sequence). CDR3 sequence reads: CASSVSGTTSGQYF. The CDR3 DNA reads as TGTGCCAGCAGCGTATCCGGGACAACTTCAGGGCAGTACTTC.

There are many counts of this clonotype. The chain recombines TRBV20-1 with TRBJ2-7; 9 nucleotides line up with TRBD2. The CDR3 sequence is 15 residues long. The trim removed 1 base at V and 10 bases at J, leaving 14 bases unmatched. In germline, CDR1 is DFQATT, CDR2 SNEGSKA (reference sequence). CDR3 nucleotides: TGCAGTGCTAGAGTTGCCGCTTTGCGGGAGGGCCTTCAGTACTTC. Translated: CSARVAALREGLQYF.

The chain joins TRBV12-3 or TRBV12-4 to TRBJ1-2; D not certain. This CDR3 comprises 12 residues. V dropped 5 bases and J dropped 4 bases, with 8 bases sitting between them. The CDR3, as DNA: TGTGCCAGCAGTCGCAGCCTCTATGGCTACACCTTC. This gives the protein CASSRSLYGYTF.

This clonotype occurred many times. The V and J genes are TRBV20-1 and TRBJ2-7; D call uncertain. Trimming cost V 5 bases and J 0 bases, with 17 bases left between them. Per the germline V gene, CDR1 is DFQATT and CDR2 is SNEGSKA (reference sequence). CDR3 size: 15 residues. The CDR3 coding sequence is TGCAGTGCTCCCCACTACGCGGAGAGCTCCTACGAGCAGTACTTC. Residues: CSAPHYAESSYEQYF.

In this sample, this clonotype turned up many times. The rearrangement links TRBV7-8 to TRBJ1-2; D is uncertain. Germline CDR1 and CDR2: SGHVS and FQNEAQ. This CDR3 is built from 13 residues. Trimming took off 5 bases at V and 2 bases at J, with 9 bases between the two ends. CDR3 region: CASSRSPNYGYTF. In DNA, the CDR3 is TGTGCCAGCAGCCGTAGCCCCAACTATGGCTACACCTTC. Full variable domain (missing parts from reference TRBV7-8 and TRBJ1-2): GAGVSQSPRYKVAKRGQDVALRCDPISGHVSLFWYQQALGQGPEFLTYFQNEAQLDKSGLPSDRFFAERPEGSVSTLKIQRTQQEDSAVYLCASSRSPNYGYTFGSGTRLTVV.

This clonotype was seen repeatedly, ten times or more. This sequence joins TRBV6-1 and TRBJ2-1, with 10 bases identical to TRBD2. Per the germline V gene, CDR1 is MNHNS and CDR2 is SASEGT. With V trimmed by 6 bases and J by 2 bases, 16 bases remained unmatched. CDR3 length equals 19 residues. CDR3 coding DNA: TGTGCCAGCAGCGAACGTCAACCCTTAGCGGGAGGAACCTACAATGAGCAGTTCTTC. This sequence encodes CASSERQPLAGGTYNEQFF.

This clonotype was detected ten times or more. This chain links TRBV12-5 with TRBJ2-4; the D gene is possibly TRBD1 (6 bases). Germline values: CDR1 LGHNT, CDR2 FRNRAP. The length of the CDR3 is 13 residues. The V gene lost 5 bases and the J gene lost 1 base, with 6 bases spanning the gap. CDR3 bases: TGTGCTAGTGGTGACAGGGCCAAAAACATTCAGTACTTC. Translating it yields CASGDRAKNIQYF.

This clonotype appeared many times. The rearrangement uses TRBV20-1 and TRBJ2-3; D remains ambiguous. This CDR3 is 15 amino acids long. The germline V gene encodes CDR1 DFQATT and CDR2 SNEGSKA (reference sequence). The germline V and J ends were trimmed by 3 bases and 2 bases, with 15 bases remaining between them. The CDR3 loop reads CSASPSSRDTDTQYF. In DNA, the CDR3 is TGCAGTGCTAGTCCCTCTAGTAGAGACACAGATACGCAGTATTTT.

In this sample, this clonotype turned up many times. The rearrangement joins TRBV5-1 to TRBJ2-5; perhaps TRBD2 as D (5 bases). There are 13 residues in the CDR3. V lost 4 bases and J lost 4, with 11 bases in between. The germline gives CDR1 SGHRS, CDR2 YFSETQ. The CDR3 sequence: CASSRSGGETQYF. In DNA form, the CDR3 reads TGCGCCAGCAGCCGAAGCGGAGGAGAGACCCAGTACTTC. The complete variable domain, with remaining parts taken from reference TRBV5-1 and TRBJ2-5, reads KAGVTQTPRYLIKTRGQQVTLSCSPISGHRSVSWYQQTPGQGLQFLFEYFSETQRNKGNFPGRFSGRQFSNSRSEMNVSTLELGDSALYLCASSRSGGETQYFGPGTRLLVL.

This clonotype was observed many times. This sequence joins TRBV12-3 or TRBV12-4 and TRBJ2-3; 7 bases map to TRBD2. J gave up 1 base and V 6 bases, and 4 bases lay outside the gene matches. The CDR3 is 14 residues long. Here the CDR3 reads CASRLTSGTDTQYF. The CDR3 nucleotides are TGTGCCAGCAGGCTTACTAGCGGCACAGATACGCAGTATTTT.

This clonotype has at least ten counts. The chain is built from TRBV15 and TRBJ2-7, with D possibly TRBD1 on 6 matching bases. V dropped 3 bases and J dropped 1 base, with 7 bases sitting between them. This CDR3 region has 13 residues. The germline V gene has CDR1 LNHNV and CDR2 YYDKDF (reference sequence). CDR3 protein: CATSSGQSYEQYF. The CDR3 DNA reads as TGTGCCACCAGCAGCGGACAGTCCTACGAGCAGTACTTC.

This clonotype was observed many times. V usage is TRBV4-3 and J usage is TRBJ2-1, with D hard to call. This CDR3 is 16 amino acids long. V shed 1 base and J shed 2 bases, with 12 bases lying between them. In germline, CDR1 is LGHNA, CDR2 YSLEER. The CDR3 reads CASSQAKAATYNEQFF. DNA of the CDR3: TGCGCCAGCAGCCAAGCTAAAGCTGCGACCTACAATGAGCAGTTCTTC.

The sample holds a few counts of this clonotype. The chain combines TRBV29-1 with TRBJ2-5; 7 bases map to TRBD2. The CDR3 consists of 12 residues. Looked up from germline, CDR1 is SQVTM and CDR2 is ANQGSEA. Unmatched junction bases numbered 4, after V lost 5 bases and J lost 4 bases. The CDR3 nucleotides read TGCAGCGTTCTAGCGGCTCTAGAGACCCAGTACTTC. It specifies CSVLAALETQYF.

This clonotype was seen repeatedly, ten times or more. The chain combines TRBV7-2 with TRBJ2-7; possibly TRBD1 or TRBD2 for D (6 bases each). This CDR3 spans 16 amino acids. Trimming cost V 1 base and J 1 base, with 14 bases left between them. Germline CDR1 SGHTA, CDR2 FQGNSA. The DNA for the CDR3 is TGTGCCAGCAGCTTAGGAGGCACAGGGACTTCCTACGAGCAGTACTTC. Translating gives CASSLGGTGTSYEQYF.